A selection of T cell receptor beta chains follows, all from one sample in a study of T cells and Merkel cell carcinoma outcomes. Some clones are missing from TCRdb's copy, which holds only in-frame ones; the method was immunoSEQ multiplex PCR. The sample consists of about 19,000 clones, approximately 80% of them appearing once. Sample: tumor tissue from Merkel cell carcinoma. These receptors all stem from a human donor with Merkel cell carcinoma. CDR3s include the opening cysteine and the closing phenylalanine or tryptophan. The order of the fields is clone size, D gene, V gene, CDR3 length, J gene, CDR3 DNA, CDR3 protein. The D gene is left open where the match is weak. The size entry is marked missing in some rows and otherwise reads once, few, many or a size class.

abundance: -
d_gene: -
v_gene: TRBV6-1
len: 13
j_gene: TRBJ2-7
CDR3nt: TGTGCCAGCAGTGGCGAGCGCATGTACGAGCAGTACTTC
CDR3aa: CASSGERMYEQYF

abundance: -
d_gene: TRBD1
v_gene: TRBV5-6
len: 14
j_gene: TRBJ1-1
CDR3nt: TGTGCCAGCAGCTTTTACAGGGGGCTAGGTGAAGCTTTCTTT
CDR3aa: CASSFYRGLGEAFF

abundance: few
d_gene: TRBD1
v_gene: TRBV11-2
len: 13
j_gene: TRBJ1-2
CDR3nt: TGTGCCAGTCGGGACAGCAATAACTATGGCTACACCTTC
CDR3aa: CASRDSNNYGYTF

abundance: -
d_gene: -
v_gene: TRBV11-2
len: 17
j_gene: TRBJ2-3
CDR3nt: TGTGCCAGCAGCTATAGAGGAGGTCTTTGGGCGGGAGATACGCAGTATTTT
CDR3aa: CASSYRGGLWAGDTQYF

abundance: -
d_gene: -
v_gene: TRBV5-1
len: 13
j_gene: TRBJ1-5
CDR3nt: TGCGCCAGCAGCTTAACAGGCGTTCAGCCCCAGCATTTT
CDR3aa: CASSLTGVQPQHF

abundance: -
d_gene: -
v_gene: TRBV10-3
len: 15
j_gene: TRBJ1-6
CDR3nt: TGTGCCATCAGTGACTCGCGGGGGGCCAATTCACCCCTCCACTTT
CDR3aa: CAISDSRGANSPLHF

abundance: -
d_gene: TRBD1
v_gene: TRBV5-1
len: 14
j_gene: TRBJ2-3
CDR3nt: TGCGCCAGCAGCTTGGTACAGGGGGCTGTTGTTGGGTATTTT
CDR3aa: CASSLVQGAVVGYF

abundance: -
d_gene: -
v_gene: TRBV29-1
len: 14
j_gene: TRBJ2-2
CDR3nt: TGCAGTGTACGGAAGGGGACGAACACCGGGGAGCTGTTTTTT
CDR3aa: CSVRKGTNTGELFF

abundance: once
d_gene: TRBD2
v_gene: TRBV7-9
len: 19
j_gene: TRBJ2-1
CDR3nt: TGTGCCAGCAGCTCACCGCAGGGAGGGCCCTACGGCTCCTACAATGAGCAGTTCTTC
CDR3aa: CASSSPQGGPYGSYNEQFF

abundance: -
d_gene: -
v_gene: TRBV4-1
len: 13
j_gene: TRBJ2-5
CDR3nt: TGCGCCAGCAGCCAAGACAGGGGAGAGACCCAGTACTTC
CDR3aa: CASSQDRGETQYF

abundance: -
d_gene: -
v_gene: TRBV10-3
len: 14
j_gene: TRBJ2-2
CDR3nt: TGTGCCATCAGTGGGGGGACTAACACCGGGGAGCTGTTTTTT
CDR3aa: CAISGGTNTGELFF

abundance: -
d_gene: -
v_gene: TRBV13
len: 13
j_gene: TRBJ1-2
CDR3nt: TGTGCCAGCAGCTTAGGCCAGGGCCGCGGCGGGACCTTC
CDR3aa: CASSLGQGRGGTF

abundance: -
d_gene: -
v_gene: TRBV4-2
len: 17
j_gene: TRBJ2-7
CDR3nt: TGTGCCAGCAGCCAGGAGAATCTCCCGGGACATAGCAACGAGCAGTACTTC
CDR3aa: CASSQENLPGHSNEQYF

abundance: once
d_gene: TRBD2
v_gene: TRBV4-2
len: 19
j_gene: TRBJ2-3
CDR3nt: TGTGCCAGCAGCCAGGTTGACCGAGCGGGAGCCCTCCGCACAGATACGCAGTATTTT
CDR3aa: CASSQVDRAGALRTDTQYF

abundance: -
d_gene: -
v_gene: TRBV11-1
len: 13
j_gene: TRBJ2-3
CDR3nt: TGTGCCAGCAGCCCCTCCCTCACAGATACGCAGTATTTT
CDR3aa: CASSPSLTDTQYF

abundance: once
d_gene: -
v_gene: TRBV4-1
len: 14
j_gene: TRBJ2-7
CDR3nt: TGCGCCAGCAGCCAAGGGGTGGGGTCCTACGAGCAGTACTTC
CDR3aa: CASSQGVGSYEQYF

abundance: few
d_gene: -
v_gene: TRBV5-6
len: 11
j_gene: TRBJ2-7
CDR3nt: TGTGCCAGCAGCCTATCCGGCTCCGAGTACTTC
CDR3aa: CASSLSGSEYF

abundance: -
d_gene: TRBD1
v_gene: TRBV9
len: 16
j_gene: TRBJ1-2
CDR3nt: TGTGCCAGCAGCGTAGGGACAGGGGGTCCGGGCTATGGCTACACCTTC
CDR3aa: CASSVGTGGPGYGYTF

abundance: -
d_gene: -
v_gene: TRBV7-8
len: 18
j_gene: TRBJ1-1
CDR3nt: TGTGCCAGCAGCTTCCCAGCCGAACCGGGACATCCGAACACTGAAGCTTTCTTT
CDR3aa: CASSFPAEPGHPNTEAFF

abundance: -
d_gene: -
v_gene: TRBV6-6
len: 14
j_gene: TRBJ1-1
CDR3nt: TGTGCCAGCAGTCTTGAGGCGGCGAACACTGAAGCTTTCTTT
CDR3aa: CASSLEAANTEAFF

abundance: few
d_gene: -
v_gene: TRBV19
len: 12
j_gene: TRBJ2-7
CDR3nt: TGTGCCAGTAGTGACGGGCCCTACGAGCAGTACTTC
CDR3aa: CASSDGPYEQYF

abundance: -
d_gene: -
v_gene: TRBV14
len: 13
j_gene: TRBJ2-7
CDR3nt: TGTGCCAGCAGCCTGATGGGCCACTACGAGCAGTACTTC
CDR3aa: CASSLMGHYEQYF

abundance: -
d_gene: -
v_gene: TRBV19
len: 14
j_gene: TRBJ1-5
CDR3nt: TGTGCCAGTATCGGTTCCGATAGCAATCAGCCCCAGCATTTT
CDR3aa: CASIGSDSNQPQHF

abundance: -
d_gene: -
v_gene: TRBV5-1
len: 13
j_gene: TRBJ2-2
CDR3nt: TGCGCCAGCAGCTTCAGAGAGGCCGGGGAGCTGTTTTTT
CDR3aa: CASSFREAGELFF

abundance: -
d_gene: TRBD1
v_gene: TRBV6-6
len: 14
j_gene: TRBJ1-6
CDR3nt: TGTGCCAGCAGGGGGGACAGGTTAAATTCACCCCTCCACTTT
CDR3aa: CASRGDRLNSPLHF

abundance: -
d_gene: -
v_gene: TRBV7-3
len: 14
j_gene: TRBJ1-1
CDR3nt: TGTGCCAGCAGCTTAACGGTTGAGAACACTGAAGCTTTCTTT
CDR3aa: CASSLTVENTEAFF

abundance: once
d_gene: -
v_gene: TRBV25-1
len: 13
j_gene: TRBJ1-1
CDR3nt: TGTGCCAGCAGAAAGACAGTTTACACTGAAGCTTTCTTT
CDR3aa: CASRKTVYTEAFF

abundance: few
d_gene: -
v_gene: TRBV7-9
len: 13
j_gene: TRBJ2-7
CDR3nt: TGTGCCGGCGCGAGGCAGAGCTCCTACGAGCAGTACTTC
CDR3aa: CAGARQSSYEQYF

abundance: -
d_gene: -
v_gene: TRBV5-1
len: 12
j_gene: TRBJ1-1
CDR3nt: TGCGCCAGCAGCCCGGCAATCGGGGAAGCTTTCTTT
CDR3aa: CASSPAIGEAFF

abundance: few
d_gene: -
v_gene: TRBV18
len: 14
j_gene: TRBJ2-7
CDR3nt: TGTGCCAGCTCACCGGGGATATCGCTCTACGAGCAGTACTTC
CDR3aa: CASSPGISLYEQYF

abundance: -
d_gene: -
v_gene: TRBV30
len: 13
j_gene: TRBJ2-5
CDR3nt: TGTGCCTGGAGTGTGTCTCACAAAGAGACCCAGTACTTC
CDR3aa: CAWSVSHKETQYF

abundance: -
d_gene: -
v_gene: TRBV7-9
len: 12
j_gene: TRBJ2-5
CDR3nt: TGTGCCAGCAGCTTGGGACAAGAGACCCAGTACTTC
CDR3aa: CASSLGQETQYF

abundance: once
d_gene: -
v_gene: TRBV15
len: 15
j_gene: TRBJ2-3
CDR3nt: TGTGCCACCAGCAGAGATGCGCGGAGCACAGATACGCAGTATTTT
CDR3aa: CATSRDARSTDTQYF

abundance: -
d_gene: -
v_gene: TRBV28
len: 13
j_gene: TRBJ2-5
CDR3nt: TGTGCCAGCCGGAAGGGCGGCCAAGAGACCCAGTACTTC
CDR3aa: CASRKGGQETQYF